This T cell receptor (beta chain) is from a study of cytomegalovirus exposure and HLA in healthy donors. Findings and caveats of the study: Later analysis associated a missense DCLRE1C variant with TCR beta V- and J-gene trimming.

This CDR3 is 16 amino acids long. Germline assignment: CDR1 SGHKS and CDR2 YYEKEE (reference sequence). V lost 0 bases to trimming and J lost 0 bases, with 12 bases between them. In the PCR, 60 Vbeta and 13 Jbeta primers were used. Generated by immunoSEQ multiplex PCR, the TCRdb table keeps only in-frame clones and is missing some. The table includes a few hundred thousand clones, around 82% detected once. As for this clone: Its antigen is undetermined.

The rearrangement uses TRBV5-5 and TRBJ1-1; TRBD1 might be the D (5 bases). Sample: PBMCs. This sequence originates from a woman aged 25 to 39 in good health and CMV-seronegative. DNA of the CDR3: TGTGCCAGCAGCTTGGGAGTATACAGGTTGAACACTGAAGCTTTCTTT. As protein: CASSLGVYRLNTEAFF.